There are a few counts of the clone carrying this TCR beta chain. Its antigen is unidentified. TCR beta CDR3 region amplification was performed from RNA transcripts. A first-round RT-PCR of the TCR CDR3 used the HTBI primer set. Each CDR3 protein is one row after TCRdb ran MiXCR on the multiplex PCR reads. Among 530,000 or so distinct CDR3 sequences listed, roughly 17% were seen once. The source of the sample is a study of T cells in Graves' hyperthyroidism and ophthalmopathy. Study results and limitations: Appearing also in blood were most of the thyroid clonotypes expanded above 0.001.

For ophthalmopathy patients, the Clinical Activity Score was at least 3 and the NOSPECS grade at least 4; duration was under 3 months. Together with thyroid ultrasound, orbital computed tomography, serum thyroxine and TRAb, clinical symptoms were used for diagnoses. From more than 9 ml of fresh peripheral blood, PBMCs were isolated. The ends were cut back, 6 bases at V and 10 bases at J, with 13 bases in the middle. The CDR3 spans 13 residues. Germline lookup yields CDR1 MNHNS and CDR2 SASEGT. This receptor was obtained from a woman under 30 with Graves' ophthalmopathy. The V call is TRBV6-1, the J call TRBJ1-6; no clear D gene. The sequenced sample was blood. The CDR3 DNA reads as TGTGCCAGCAGGCCCCGGGTAGACTCACCCCTCCACTTT. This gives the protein CASRPRVDSPLHF.